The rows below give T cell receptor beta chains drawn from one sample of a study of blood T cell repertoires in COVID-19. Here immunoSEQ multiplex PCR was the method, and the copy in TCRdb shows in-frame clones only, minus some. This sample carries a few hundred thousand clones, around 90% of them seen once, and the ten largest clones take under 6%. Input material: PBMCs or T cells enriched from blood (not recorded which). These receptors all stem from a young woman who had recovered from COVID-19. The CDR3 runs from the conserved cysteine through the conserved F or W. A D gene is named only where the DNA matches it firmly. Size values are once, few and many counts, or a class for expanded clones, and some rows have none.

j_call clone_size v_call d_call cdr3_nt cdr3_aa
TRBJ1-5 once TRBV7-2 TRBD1 TGTGCCAGCAGCCCGGGACAGGGCTGGCAGCCCCAGCATTTT CASSPGQGWQPQHF
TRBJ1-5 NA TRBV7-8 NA TGTGCCAGCAGCCAAAAGCTAGACGATCAGCCCCAGCATTTT CASSQKLDDQPQHF
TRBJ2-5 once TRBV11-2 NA TGTGCCAGCAGCGAACAGGGAGGGGGGGAGACCCAGTACTTC CASSEQGGGETQYF
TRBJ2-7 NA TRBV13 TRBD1 TGTGCCAGCAGGTTACGGACAGGTGGAGGCGAGCAGTACTTC CASRLRTGGGEQYF
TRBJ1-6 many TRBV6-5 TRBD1 TGTGCCAGCAGACCCGGACAGGGCAGGGCCCTCCACTTT CASRPGQGRALHF
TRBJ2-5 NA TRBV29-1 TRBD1 TGCAGCGTTTCGCCGACAGGGAGAGGAGTTGGAGAGACCCAGTACTTC CSVSPTGRGVGETQYF
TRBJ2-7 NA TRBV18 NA TGTGCCAGCTCACCGACAAACTCCTACGAGCAGTACTTC CASSPTNSYEQYF
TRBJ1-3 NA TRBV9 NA TGTGCCAGCAGCGTTAACGGTCGACAGTATGGAAACACCATATATTTT CASSVNGRQYGNTIYF
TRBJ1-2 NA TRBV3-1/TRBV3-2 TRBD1 TGTGCCAGCAGCCTAGGGACAGGAGTATCCTATGGCTACACCTTC CASSLGTGVSYGYTF
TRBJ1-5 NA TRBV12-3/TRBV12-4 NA TGTGCCAGCAGTTTTCGAGGGTGGGAGCCCCAGCATTTT CASSFRGWEPQHF
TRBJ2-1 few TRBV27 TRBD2 TGTGCCAGCAGTTCCATAGCGGGGCCATCAAATGAGCAGTTCTTC CASSSIAGPSNEQFF